A single sample gave rise to the 9 T cell receptor beta chains below, sequenced in a study of T-cell reconstitution after alpha-beta-depleted transplantation in children. Library preparation (for TCRbeta) was performed with unique molecular identifiers. TCRdb reprocessed the PCR reads via MiXCR and lists one record per CDR3 protein. The data show about 200,000 distinct CDR3 sequences, roughly 6% seen once. The sample here was PBMCs, taken before TCRalphabeta/CD19-depleted stem cell transplant. All receptors derive from a girl under three years old with combined immunodeficiency, due to receive a stem cell transplant.

Many counts were recorded for this clonotype. This rearrangement joins TRBV25-1 to TRBJ2-2, with no clear D. Germline V gene lookup returns CDR1 MGHDK and CDR2 SYGVNS. The CDR3 length is 13 residues. Trimming cost V 6 bases and J 1 base, with 6 bases left between them. CDR3 DNA: TGTGCCAGCAGATGGGTGAACACCGGGGAGCTGTTTTTT. This translates into CASRWVNTGELFF.

This clonotype has at least ten counts. V is TRBV4-2 and J is TRBJ2-1; 7 nucleotides match TRBD2. Germline values: CDR1 LGHNA, CDR2 YNFKEQ. This CDR3 contains 14 residues. Trimming took 0 bases from V and 8 from J; bases not matched to a gene: 4. The CDR3 DNA is TGTGCCAGCAGCCAAGATCTGGGGGGGGATGAGCAGTTCTTC. Its translation is CASSQDLGGDEQFF.

This clonotype has a count of ten or more. The chain links TRBV6-5 to TRBJ1-4, with no clear D. Trimming took off 3 bases at V and 4 bases at J, with 15 bases between the two ends. The length of the CDR3 is 16 residues. Germline CDR1 and CDR2: MNHEY and SVGAGI. For the CDR3, the DNA is TGTGCCAGCAGTTATTCTGCCCCGGGGTTTAATGAAAAACTGTTTTTT. This sequence encodes CASSYSAPGFNEKLFF.

This clonotype was picked up many times. The chain couples TRBV7-9 to TRBJ2-3; D is undetermined. The germline V gene has CDR1 SEHNR and CDR2 FQNEAQ (reference sequence). This CDR3 is 15 amino acids long. Trimming stripped 1 base from V and 2 bases from J, with 10 bases between. CDR3 loop: CASSLVVPTTDTQYF. The CDR3 DNA reads TGTGCCAGCAGCTTAGTGGTCCCCACCACAGATACGCAGTATTTT. Drawing the rest from reference TRBV7-9 and TRBJ2-3, the complete variable domain is DTGVSQNPRHKITKRGQNVTFRCDPISEHNRLYWYRQTLGQGPEFLTYFQNEAQLEKSRLLSDRFSAERPKGSFSTLEIQRTEQGDSAMYLCASSLVVPTTDTQYFGPGTRLTVL.

This clonotype showed up many times. This chain uses TRBV29-1 with TRBJ2-2; D is uncertain. This CDR3 is built from 16 residues. CDR1 is SQVTM and CDR2 is ANQGSEA in the germline V gene. Trimming took off 7 bases at V and 0 bases at J, with 18 bases between the two ends. CDR3 region: CSAGTWTAANTGELFF. DNA of the CDR3: TGCAGCGCCGGAACTTGGACCGCTGCGAACACCGGGGAGCTGTTTTTT.

The chain is built from TRBV12-3 or TRBV12-4 and TRBJ1-5; D might be TRBD1 (5 bases). V was shortened by 5 bases and J by 0 bases, with 14 bases between the two germline ends. This CDR3 has 16 amino acids. The chain's CDR3 is CASSRQLLDSNQPQHF. CDR3 in DNA: TGTGCCAGCAGTCGACAGCTTCTAGATAGCAATCAGCCCCAGCATTTT.

This clonotype was seen at least ten times. The chain couples TRBV20-1 to TRBJ2-1, with TRBD1 as a possible D gene (5 bases). V lost 2 bases and J 8 bases, leaving 13 bases between the germline ends. Per the germline V gene, CDR1 is DFQATT and CDR2 is SNEGSKA (reference sequence). The CDR3 is 13 residues long. CDR3 amino acids: CSARTGWPDEQFF. CDR3 sequence (DNA): TGCAGTGCTAGAACAGGCTGGCCCGATGAGCAGTTCTTC.

In this sample, this clonotype turned up many times. The chain links TRBV3-1 to TRBJ1-1; tentatively, D is TRBD1 (6 bases). This CDR3 contains 16 residues. V gave up 0 bases and J gave up 0 bases, with 11 bases separating them. From germline, CDR1 is LGHDT and CDR2 YNNKEL (reference sequence). The CDR3 region has the DNA TGTGCCAGCAGCCAAGATGGAGGACAGCTGAACACTGAAGCTTTCTTT. Its protein is CASSQDGGQLNTEAFF.

In its sample, this clonotype was seen many times. The V and J genes are TRBV5-6 and TRBJ2-7; TRBD2 matches 8 bases. Germline-derived CDR1 and CDR2 are SGHDT and YYEEEE. This CDR3 is built from 14 residues. The ends lost 4 bases at V and 1 base at J; junction bases unmatched: 4. CDR3 in DNA: TGTGCCAGCAGCAAACTAGCGGTATCCTACGAGCAGTACTTC. The encoded protein is CASSKLAVSYEQYF.